This T cell receptor (beta chain) is from a study of blood T cell repertoires in COVID-19. Across the whole study: PBMCs, B-cell-depleted T cells, or T cells were the source of the cDNA or gDNA that made up the material.

This CDR3 is built from 14 residues. The V gene's germline CDR1 is SGHTA and CDR2 FQGNSA. V was clipped by 0 bases and J by 3 bases; unmatched bases: 2. Source study methods: Reference gene primer amplification in the assay estimated nucleated cell counts. The repertoire was sequenced with immunoSEQ multiplex PCR; TCRdb's copy has only in-frame clones and lacks some. That table is the source of V, J and clone size, and D and trimming were worked out from the DNA. The data hold hundreds of thousands of clones, with about 90% observed a single time. Those who participated ranged in age from roughly 18 to 90 years and resided in about two dozen US areas.

The chain combines TRBV7-2 with TRBJ2-7; 7 bases match TRBD1. This receptor was obtained from a woman aged 30 to 39 who had recovered from COVID-19. The specimen was PBMCs or T cells enriched from blood (not recorded which). For the CDR3, the DNA is TGTGCCAGCAGCTTAGCGGGACAGCTCTACGAGCAGTACTTC. Amino acid sequence: CASSLAGQLYEQYF.